Shown below are 22 T cell receptor beta chains from a single sample sequenced in a study of cytomegalovirus exposure and HLA in healthy donors (dated by TCRdb to the late 2010s). The method behind the library was the immunoSEQ multiplex PCR assay. The table comes from immuneACCESS by way of TCRdb, which keeps in-frame sequences with V and J called. Part of the clones is missing from these tables; in studies checked, under half for an unresolved V gene and the rest for unknown reasons. The table for this sample lists approximately 150,000 clones; approximately 90% of them were counted only once. Under 5% of the sample comes from the top ten. Sequenced sample: PBMCs. The source of these receptors is a young man in good health and CMV-seropositive.

The chain is built from TRBV15 and TRBJ1-2; possible D gene TRBD1, 6 bases. Germline CDR1 reads LNHNV; CDR2 reads YYDKDF (reference sequence). V gave up 0 bases and J gave up 8 bases, with 13 bases separating them. The CDR3 covers 14 residues. This chain's CDR3 is CATSRDQGIQGYTF. The CDR3 DNA reads as TGTGCCACCAGCAGAGATCAGGGGATCCAAGGCTACACCTTC.

J is TRBJ2-3 and V is TRBV9; 11 bases agree with TRBD2. From germline, CDR1 is SGDLS and CDR2 YYNGEE. This CDR3 contains 17 residues. V lost 3 bases, J lost 4 bases, and 10 bases stayed unmatched. The CDR3 DNA sequence: TGTGCCAGCAGCGCTTTAGGTAGCGGGGGGGCCGCAGATACGCAGTATTTT. Protein sequence: CASSALGSGGAADTQYF.

The rearrangement links TRBV6-5 to TRBJ2-3, with TRBD1 identical over 9 bases. Per the germline V gene, CDR1 is MNHEY and CDR2 is SVGAGI. The CDR3 has 15 amino acids. Trimming at V came to 2 bases and at J to 6 bases, leaving 6 bases not matched to a gene. CDR3 loop: CASSYGDRETDTQYF. The CDR3 coding sequence is TGTGCCAGCAGTTACGGGGACAGGGAAACGGATACGCAGTATTTT.

The chain combines TRBV5-6 with TRBJ2-4; D is undetermined. This CDR3 region has 14 residues. Trimming removed 2 bases from V and 0 bases from J, with 6 bases in between. The germline gives CDR1 SGHDT, CDR2 YYEEEE. Here the CDR3 DNA reads TGTGCCAGCAGCTTCAGACAAGCCAAAAACATTCAGTACTTC. Amino acid sequence: CASSFRQAKNIQYF. The full variable domain, in which reference TRBV5-6 and TRBJ2-4 provide the parts outside the CDR3, is DAGVTQSPTHLIKTRGQQVTLRCSPKSGHDTVSWYQQALGQGPQFIFQYYEEEERQRGNFPDRFSGHQFPNYSSELNVNALLLGDSALYLCASSFRQAKNIQYFGAGTRLSVL.

The sample holds a few counts of this clone. The rearrangement joins TRBV5-6 to TRBJ1-3, with D possibly being TRBD1 (6 bases). V lost 4 bases to trimming and J lost 2 bases, with 10 bases between them. This CDR3 has 14 residues. CDR1 SGHDT and CDR2 YYEEEE come from the germline V gene. The CDR3 bases are TGTGCCAGCAGCCCCCGGACAGCTGGAAACACCATATATTTT. Its translation is CASSPRTAGNTIYF.

The V gene is TRBV9, the J gene TRBJ1-1; maybe TRBD1 (5 bases). The CDR3 has 14 amino acids. The V gene lost 0 bases and the J gene lost 4 bases, with 10 bases spanning the gap. CDR1 SGDLS and CDR2 YYNGEE come from the germline V gene. CDR3 protein: CASSVGQISTEAFF. As DNA, the CDR3 is TGTGCCAGCAGCGTAGGACAGATCTCCACTGAAGCTTTCTTT.

The chain joins TRBV6-5 to TRBJ2-7; possible D gene TRBD2, 5 bases. This CDR3 is 14 amino acids long. Germline V gene lookup returns CDR1 MNHEY and CDR2 SVGAGI. V was clipped by 6 bases and J by 3 bases, with 15 bases between them. This CDR3 is CASSPTAADYEQYF. The CDR3 nucleotides are TGTGCCAGCAGCCCCACCGCAGCGGACTACGAGCAGTACTTC.

The chain employs TRBV27 and TRBJ1-5; weak D call: TRBD1 (5 bases). This CDR3 is built from 15 residues. CDR1 MNHEY and CDR2 SMNVEV come from the germline V gene (reference sequence). Deletions cut 4 bases from V and 5 bases from J, with 15 bases between. The CDR3 nucleotides are TGTGCCAGCAGTTACAAGTTCGGGGGATATCAGCCCCAGCATTTT. Protein: CASSYKFGGYQPQHF.

CDR3 bases: TGCGCCAGCAGCTTGGTTAGCGGGACCTCCTACGAGCAGTACTTC. Its translation: CASSLVSGTSYEQYF. The chain carries TRBV5-1 and TRBJ2-7; TRBD2 matches 8 bases. This CDR3 spans 15 amino acids. Trimming took 0 bases from V and 0 from J; bases not matched to a gene: 2. Germline V lookup: CDR1 SGHRS, CDR2 YFSETQ.

J is TRBJ2-1 and V is TRBV6-1; 13 nucleotides agree with TRBD2. V lost 4 bases, J lost 9 bases, and 12 bases stayed unmatched. The CDR3 is 17 amino acids. Germline V gene data show CDR1 as MNHNS and CDR2 as SASEGT. The CDR3 coding sequence is TGTGCCAGCAGTGGTAGACTAGCGGGAGGCCCGCGGGGTGAGCAGTTCTTC. Protein product: CASSGRLAGGPRGEQFF.

The chain links TRBV28 to TRBJ1-5; the D is unclear. V was trimmed by 5 bases and J by 2 bases, leaving 16 bases between them. This CDR3 contains 16 residues. Germline V gene data show CDR1 as MDHEN and CDR2 as SYDVKM. CDR3 loop: CASSQRTFRGNQPQHF. The CDR3 DNA follows: TGTGCCAGCAGTCAGCGGACCTTTAGGGGCAATCAGCCCCAGCATTTT.

CDR3 nucleotides: TGTGCCAGAGGGGGACAGGGGAAGGCCCGGGATGGCTACACCTTC. This translates into CARGGQGKARDGYTF. The chain uses TRBV2 and TRBJ1-2; TRBD1 matches 10 bases. V lost 9 bases and J lost 6; bases outside the gene matches: 13. Germline values: CDR1 SNHLY, CDR2 FYNNEI. This CDR3 region has 15 residues.

Details on this clone: A read error may produce the germline difference seen at one junction end. The chain uses TRBV7-7 and TRBJ2-5, with D possibly being TRBD1 (6 bases). The CDR3 runs 16 residues. Germline-derived CDR1 and CDR2 are SSHAT and FNYEAQ (reference sequence). The CDR3 loop reads CASSLVSGRGKETQYF. CDR3 nucleotide sequence: TGTGCTAGCAGCCTCGTGTCGGGCAGGGGAAAAGAGACCCAGTACTTC.

The chain carries TRBV19 and TRBJ2-5; D gene uncertain. CDR1 and CDR2 from the germline V gene are LNHDA and SQIVND (reference sequence). V was clipped by 5 bases and J by 1 base, with 17 bases between them. The CDR3 extends over 16 amino acids. The CDR3 here is CASSPSFGLLQETQYF. The DNA of the CDR3 is TGTGCCAGTAGTCCCTCGTTTGGGCTCCTCCAAGAGACCCAGTACTTC.

The chain combines TRBV7-9 with TRBJ1-1, with D uncertain. Trimming took off 8 bases at V and 0 bases at J, with 10 bases between the two ends. This CDR3 has 13 residues. Germline V lookup: CDR1 SEHNR, CDR2 FQNEAQ (reference sequence). The CDR3 DNA reads as TGTGCCAGCTCCCGGAGTATGAACACTGAAGCTTTCTTT. It translates to CASSRSMNTEAFF.

This clone was counted only a few times. The CDR3 here is CASSPEGANYGYTF. CDR3 coding DNA: TGTGCCAGCTCACCGGAGGGCGCTAACTATGGCTACACCTTC. The rearrangement uses TRBV18 and TRBJ1-2, with no clear D. Trimming stripped 3 bases from V and 0 bases from J, with 8 bases between. The CDR3 runs 14 residues. CDR1 and CDR2 (germline): KGHSH, LQKENI.

The chain links TRBV7-3 to TRBJ1-5; TRBD1 aligns across 7 bases. V trimming: 4 bases; J trimming: 9 bases; junction bases outside the gene matches: 9. This CDR3 contains 14 residues. Looked up from germline, CDR1 is SGHTA and CDR2 is FQGTGA. The CDR3 region has the DNA TGTGCCAGCAGCTCGAGGGACAGAGATGGGCCCCAGCATTTT. Its translation: CASSSRDRDGPQHF.

The chain combines TRBV20-1 with TRBJ2-2, with a tentative D call TRBD2 (5 bases). This CDR3 is 11 amino acids long. V dropped 5 bases and J dropped 6 bases, with 7 bases sitting between them. Germline V gives CDR1 DFQATT, CDR2 SNEGSKA (reference sequence). The CDR3 loop is CSAPAAGELFF. The CDR3 bases are TGCAGTGCTCCAGCGGCCGGGGAGCTGTTTTTT.

This clone has more than one count but fewer than ten. The chain couples TRBV30 to TRBJ1-3; unclear D gene. The CDR3 runs 13 residues. Germline V gives CDR1 GTSNPN, CDR2 SVGIG (reference sequence). V lost 5 bases to trimming and J lost 7 bases, with 15 bases between them. CDR3 DNA: TGTGCCTGGGCTTCGTATAACGGGAACACCATATATTTT. As protein: CAWASYNGNTIYF.

This chain connects TRBV2 to TRBJ2-1; 7 bases fit TRBD2. CDR3 size: 15 residues. J was trimmed by 7 bases and V by 1 base; bases with no gene match: 7. The germline CDR1 and CDR2 sequences are SNHLY and FYNNEI. CDR3 coding DNA: TGTGCCAGCAGTGAAGGAGCGGGAAAGGGGAATGAGCAGTTCTTC. This sequence encodes CASSEGAGKGNEQFF. Full variable domain (missing parts from reference TRBV2 and TRBJ2-1): EPEVTQTPSHQVTQMGQEVILRCVPISNHLYFYWYRQILGQKVEFLVSFYNNEISEKSEIFDDQFSVERPDGSNFTLKIRSTKLEDSAMYFCASSEGAGKGNEQFFGPGTRLTVL.

The chain combines TRBV2 with TRBJ2-7; D is undetermined. The germline CDR1 and CDR2 sequences are SNHLY and FYNNEI. V lost 4 bases to trimming and J lost 5 bases, with 3 bases between them. CDR3 length: 10 residues. DNA of the CDR3: TGTGCCAGCAGTGCTAACGAGCAGTACTTC. This encodes CASSANEQYF.

This chain connects TRBV19 to TRBJ2-3; 13 bases line up with TRBD2. J was trimmed by 3 bases and V by 4 bases; bases with no gene match: 1. The CDR3 extends over 15 amino acids. The germline gives CDR1 LNHDA, CDR2 SQIVND (reference sequence). This CDR3 is CASSTGLAGTDTQYF. CDR3 DNA sequence: TGTGCCAGTAGTACGGGACTAGCGGGGACAGATACGCAGTATTTT.